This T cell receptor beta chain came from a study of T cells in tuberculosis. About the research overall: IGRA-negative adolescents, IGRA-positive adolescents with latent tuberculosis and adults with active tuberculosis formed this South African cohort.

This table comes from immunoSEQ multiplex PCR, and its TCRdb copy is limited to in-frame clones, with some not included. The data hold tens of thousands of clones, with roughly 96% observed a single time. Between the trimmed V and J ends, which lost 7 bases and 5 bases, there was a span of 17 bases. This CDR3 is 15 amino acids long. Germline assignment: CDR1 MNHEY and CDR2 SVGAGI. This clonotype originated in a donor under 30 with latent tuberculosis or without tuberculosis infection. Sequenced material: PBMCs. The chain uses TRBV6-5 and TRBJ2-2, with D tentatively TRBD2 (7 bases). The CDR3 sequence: CASNSRGAGTGELFF. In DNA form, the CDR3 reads TGTGCCAGCAACTCCCGGGGGGCAGGGACCGGGGAGCTGTTTTTT.